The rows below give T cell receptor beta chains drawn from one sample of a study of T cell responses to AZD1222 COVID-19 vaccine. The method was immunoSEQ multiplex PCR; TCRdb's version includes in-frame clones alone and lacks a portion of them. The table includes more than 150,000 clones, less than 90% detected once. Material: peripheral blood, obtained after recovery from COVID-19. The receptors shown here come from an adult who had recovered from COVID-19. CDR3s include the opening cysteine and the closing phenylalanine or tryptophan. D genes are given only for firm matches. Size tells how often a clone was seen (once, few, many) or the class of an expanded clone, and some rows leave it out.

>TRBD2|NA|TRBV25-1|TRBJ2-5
TGTGCCAGCAGTGAATTGAGGAGCGGGAGGAATCAAGAGACCCAGTACTTC
CASSELRSGRNQETQYF
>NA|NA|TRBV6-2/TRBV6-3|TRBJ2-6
TGTGCCAGCAGTTACTCAGGGGCTGGGGCCAACGTCCTGACTTTC
CASSYSGAGANVLTF
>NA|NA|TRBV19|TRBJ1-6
TGTGCCAGTAGTACCCGATGGTCCATTCTTTCACCCCTCCACTTT
CASSTRWSILSPLHF
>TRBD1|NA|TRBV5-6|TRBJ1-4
TGTGCCAGCAGTTCCACGCAGGGGGGTGAAAAACTGTTTTTT
CASSSTQGGEKLFF
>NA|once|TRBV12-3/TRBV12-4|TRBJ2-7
TGTGCCAGCAGCTCAGTAGGGGAGCAGTACTTC
CASSSVGEQYF
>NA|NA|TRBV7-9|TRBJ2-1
TGTGCCAGCAGCCCCGGGGAGCGCGATGAGCAGTTCTTC
CASSPGERDEQFF
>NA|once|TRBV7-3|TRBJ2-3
TGTGCCAGCAGCTTAGATCCAGGGACAGATACGCAGTATTTT
CASSLDPGTDTQYF
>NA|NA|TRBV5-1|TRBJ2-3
TGCGCCAGCAGCCCCTCTGGGGCAGATACGCAGTATTTT
CASSPSGADTQYF
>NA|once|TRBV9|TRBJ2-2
TGTGCCAGCAGCGCGGAGGAGGGGACGGTGCACACCGGGGAGCTGTTTTTT
CASSAEEGTVHTGELFF
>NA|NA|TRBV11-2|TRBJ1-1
TGTGCCAGCAGCCTAACCTTGAACACTGAAGCTTTCTTT
CASSLTLNTEAFF
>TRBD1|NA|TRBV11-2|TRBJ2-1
TGTGCCAGCAGCCCAAACAGGGGCGACAATGAGCAGTTCTTC
CASSPNRGDNEQFF
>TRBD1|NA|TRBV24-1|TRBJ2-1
TGTGCCACCAGTGACCCGGACAGGGGCGATTACAATGAGCAGTTCTTC
CATSDPDRGDYNEQFF
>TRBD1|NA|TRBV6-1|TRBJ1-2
TGTGCCAGCAGTGAAGCTCTACAGGGGGCTTCTCCGATCGGCTACACCTTC
CASSEALQGASPIGYTF
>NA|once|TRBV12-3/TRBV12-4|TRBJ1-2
TGTGCCAGCAGTTTAGAGGGCTATGGCTACACCTTC
CASSLEGYGYTF
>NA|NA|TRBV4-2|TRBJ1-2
TGTGCCAGCAGCCCCGATGCTTTCCCCCAGGGGCTAGCCTATGGCTACACCTTC
CASSPDAFPQGLAYGYTF
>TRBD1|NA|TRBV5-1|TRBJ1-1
TGCGCCAGCAGCTTGGTGGAGGGGGCTACTGAAGCTTTCTTT
CASSLVEGATEAFF
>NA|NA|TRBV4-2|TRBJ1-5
TGTGCCAGCAGCCAACCGGAGCGTCAGCCCCAGCATTTT
CASSQPERQPQHF
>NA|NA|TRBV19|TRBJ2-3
TGTGCCAGTAGTGTGACAGTAAGCACAGATACGCAGTATTTT
CASSVTVSTDTQYF
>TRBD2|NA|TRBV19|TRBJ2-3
TGTGCCAGTAGTAAGGGACTAGGCACAGATACGCAGTATTTT
CASSKGLGTDTQYF
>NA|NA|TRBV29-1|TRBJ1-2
TGCAGCGGTCTTGGGGACTATGGCTACACCTTC
CSGLGDYGYTF
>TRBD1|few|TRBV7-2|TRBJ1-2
TGTGCCAGCAGCTCCACAGGGGGCTATGGCTACACCTTC
CASSSTGGYGYTF
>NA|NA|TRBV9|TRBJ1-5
TGTGCCAGCAGCGCTTCAGGAGGGCCCCAGCATTTT
CASSASGGPQHF
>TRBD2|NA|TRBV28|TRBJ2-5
TGTGCCAGCAGTTTATGGGCGGGAGAGTCAGAGACCCAGTACTTC
CASSLWAGESETQYF
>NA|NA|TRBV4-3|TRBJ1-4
TGCGCCAGCAGCCGGCACAGGGCAACTATTGAAAAACTGTTTTTT
CASSRHRATIEKLFF
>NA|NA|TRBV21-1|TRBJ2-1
TGTGCCAGCAGCAAAGGGAGCTCTAGCCTTCATGAGCAGTTCTTC
CASSKGSSSLHEQFF
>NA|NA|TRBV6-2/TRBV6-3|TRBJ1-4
TGTGCCAGCAGTTACCGGGCAAGTGGTAATGAAAAACTGTTTTTT
CASSYRASGNEKLFF
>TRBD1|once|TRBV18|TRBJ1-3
TGTGCCAGCTCACCAGAAGGGGGCCTCTCTGGAAACACCATATATTTT
CASSPEGGLSGNTIYF